The 30 T cell receptor beta chains given below trace back to one sample, sequenced in a study of blood T cell repertoires in COVID-19. Assay: immunoSEQ multiplex PCR; the TCRdb copy retains only in-frame clones and omits some. This sample yields 190,000 or so clones, of which 70% to 85% are seen a single time; approximately 6.9% belongs to the top ten. Sequencing was done on a sample of peripheral blood. These receptors were taken from a human donor with acute or convalescent COVID-19. The donor label of this sample is uncertain.

This chain connects TRBV24-1 to TRBJ1-4; 9 positions match TRBD1. Germline assignment: CDR1 KGHDR and CDR2 SFDVKD. The ends lost 3 bases at V and 8 bases at J; junction bases unmatched: 6. This CDR3 region has 15 residues. The CDR3 region is CATSDPGQGQEKLFF. The CDR3 coding sequence is TGTGCCACCAGTGATCCGGGACAGGGACAGGAAAAACTGTTTTTT.

This rearrangement joins TRBV2 to TRBJ2-6, with D perhaps matching TRBD1 (5 bases). Germline assignment: CDR1 SNHLY and CDR2 FYNNEI. This CDR3 is built from 15 residues. Trimming took 6 bases from V and 1 from J, leaving 10 bases between them. Here the CDR3 DNA reads TGTGCCAGCAGCTTACAGGATTCTGGGGCCAACGTCCTGACTTTC. It yields the protein CASSLQDSGANVLTF.

The chain links TRBV30 to TRBJ1-2; 9 bases align to TRBD1. V trimming: 0 bases; J trimming: 8 bases; junction bases outside the gene matches: 13. This CDR3 comprises 16 residues. CDR1 is GTSNPN, CDR2 SVGIG, per germline (reference sequence). The CDR3 coding sequence is TGTGCCTGGAGTGTAAGCCCGACAGGGGGGTTAGCCGGCTACACCTTC. Translation: CAWSVSPTGGLAGYTF.

V usage is TRBV30 and J usage is TRBJ1-2; TRBD1 agrees at 9 bases. Trimming took 4 bases from V and 2 from J; bases not matched to a gene: 5. The CDR3 runs to 14 residues. CDR1 GTSNPN and CDR2 SVGIG come from the germline V gene (reference sequence). CDR3 in amino acids: CAWNGQGKNYGYTF. DNA of the CDR3: TGTGCCTGGAACGGACAGGGGAAGAACTATGGCTACACCTTC.

This sequence joins TRBV11-1 and TRBJ2-3; D is unresolved. The CDR3 runs 13 residues. CDR1 and CDR2 from the germline V gene are SGHAT and FQDESV (reference sequence). V lost 2 bases and J lost 1, with 4 bases in between. CDR3 DNA sequence: TGTGCCAGCAGCTTACCAGGCACAGATACGCAGTATTTT. This translates into CASSLPGTDTQYF.

The chain employs TRBV18 and TRBJ1-3; TRBD1 is a possible D gene (6 bases). The CDR3 has 14 amino acids. V lost 2 bases and J 4 bases, leaving 9 bases between the germline ends. Looked up from germline, CDR1 is KGHSH and CDR2 is LQKENI. CDR3 in amino acids: CASSPAGAGNTIYF. The CDR3 DNA is TGTGCCAGCTCACCAGCAGGGGCGGGAAACACCATATATTTT. Together with reference TRBV18 and TRBJ1-3, the CDR3 gives the full variable domain: NAGVMQNPRHLVRRRGQEARLRCSPMKGHSHVYWYRQLPEEGLKFMVYLQKENIIDESGMPKERFSAEFPKEGPSILRIQQVVRGDSAAYFCASSPAGAGNTIYFGEGSWLTVV.

The V call is TRBV7-8, the J call TRBJ2-7; a possible D gene is TRBD1 (6 bases). The CDR3 spans 15 residues. The V end was cut by 1 base, the J end by 7 bases, with 17 bases between. Germline assignment: CDR1 SGHVS and CDR2 FQNEAQ. The CDR3 nucleotides are TGTGCCAGCAGCTTAGATGGGGGCAGGGCGTCGGAGCAGTACTTC. It is translated as CASSLDGGRASEQYF.

This clone was seen a few times. The J gene is TRBJ2-7, the V gene TRBV6-5; TRBD1 is a possible D gene (6 bases). CDR3 length: 14 residues. Trimming pared 5 bases from V and 2 bases from J, leaving 13 bases between. CDR1 is MNHEY and CDR2 is SVGAGI in the germline V gene. The CDR3 loop reads CASSRQQGAYEQYF. CDR3 bases: TGTGCCAGCAGTCGCCAACAGGGAGCCTACGAGCAGTACTTC.

The chain couples TRBV10-3 to TRBJ2-2; TRBD2 aligns across 8 bases. The CDR3 has 15 amino acids. The V segment lost 6 bases and the J segment 7 bases; nucleotides outside the gene matches: 10. CDR1 is ENHRY, CDR2 SYGVKD, per germline. The CDR3 nucleotides read TGTGCCATCAGGGCTAGCGGGCAAACTGTCGGGGAGCTGTTTTTT. This codes for CAIRASGQTVGELFF.

The chain links TRBV5-4 to TRBJ2-1; 7 nucleotides align to TRBD2. V gave up 1 base and J gave up 2 bases; unmatched junction bases: 3. There are 15 residues in the CDR3. The germline CDR1 and CDR2 sequences are SGHNT and YYREEE (reference sequence). The CDR3 sequence: CASSLTLATYNEQFF. The CDR3 DNA is TGTGCCAGCAGCTTGACACTAGCGACCTACAATGAGCAGTTCTTC.

The chain employs TRBV3-1 (or the pseudogene TRBV3-2) and TRBJ1-5; D is uncertain. CDR3 length: 14 residues. Trimming cost V 1 base and J 4 bases, with 8 bases left between them. Germline V CDR1 and CDR2: LGHDT, YNNKEL (reference sequence). The CDR3 DNA sequence: TGTGCCAGCAGCCAAGGACCGGGAAATCAGCCCCAGCATTTT. Translated: CASSQGPGNQPQHF.

The genes are TRBV27 and TRBJ1-4; D is possibly TRBD1 (6 bases). Germline loops: CDR1 MNHEY, CDR2 SMNVEV (reference sequence). The V end was cut by 4 bases, the J end by 8 bases, with 11 bases between. The CDR3 contains 13 residues. CDR3 protein: CASSSGTLEKLFF. In DNA, the CDR3 is TGTGCCAGCAGTTCCGGGACATTAGAAAAACTGTTTTTT.

The chain couples TRBV6-5 to TRBJ2-6, with TRBD1 matching over 8 bases. The length of the CDR3 is 16 residues. Germline V gene lookup returns CDR1 MNHEY and CDR2 SVGAGI. V lost 4 bases to trimming and J lost 8 bases; unmatched junction nucleotides: 10. The CDR3 bases are TGTGCCAGCAGTTCCGGACAGGGCACCCTAACCAACGTCCTGACTTTC. Residues: CASSSGQGTLTNVLTF.

The V call is TRBV11-2, the J call TRBJ2-1, with D maybe TRBD2 (6 bases). Deletions cut 3 bases from V and 8 bases from J, with 14 bases between. The CDR3 runs 14 residues. Per the germline V gene, CDR1 is SGHAT and CDR2 is FQNNGV. The CDR3 loop is CASSFSRDSHEQFF. The CDR3 DNA is TGTGCCAGCAGCTTTAGCCGGGACTCCCATGAGCAGTTCTTC.

This clone has more than one count but fewer than ten. This chain connects TRBV7-9 to TRBJ2-7; 12 bases agree with TRBD2. The CDR3 contains 16 residues. Unmatched junction bases numbered 6, after V lost 5 bases and J lost 1 base. Germline CDR1 is SEHNR and CDR2 is FQNEAQ (reference sequence). CDR3 bases: TGTGCCAGCAGCGCCAGACTAGCGGGAGAGTCCTACGAGCAGTACTTC. This translates into CASSARLAGESYEQYF.

As concerns this clone: Additional DNA sequences in this sample encode the identical CDR3. The V call is TRBV6-4, the J call TRBJ2-2; TRBD2 is a possible D gene (5 bases). The V gene lost 8 bases and the J gene lost 1 base, with 8 bases spanning the gap. The CDR3 has 13 amino acids. Germline CDR1 and CDR2: MRHNA and SNTAGT. CDR3 region: CASSRGNTGELFF. The CDR3 nucleotides are TGTGCCAGCTCCCGGGGGAACACCGGGGAGCTGTTTTTT.

This sequence joins TRBV7-9 and TRBJ1-1, with D unresolved. CDR3 length equals 13 residues. CDR1 SEHNR and CDR2 FQNEAQ come from the germline V gene (reference sequence). Trimming took 6 bases from V and 1 from J, leaving 9 bases between them. DNA of the CDR3: TGTGCCAGCAGTACTCGGGGGAACACTGAAGCTTTCTTT. Translated, it gives CASSTRGNTEAFF.

The chain uses TRBV18 and TRBJ1-1, with D hard to call. Trimming took 2 bases from V and 1 from J, leaving 8 bases between them. CDR1 KGHSH and CDR2 LQKENI come from the germline V gene. The CDR3 covers 14 residues. CDR3 amino acids: CASSPSGRNTEAFF. CDR3 in DNA: TGTGCCAGCTCACCAAGCGGACGGAACACTGAAGCTTTCTTT. The full variable domain, completed using reference TRBV18 and TRBJ1-1, is NAGVMQNPRHLVRRRGQEARLRCSPMKGHSHVYWYRQLPEEGLKFMVYLQKENIIDESGMPKERFSAEFPKEGPSILRIQQVVRGDSAAYFCASSPSGRNTEAFFGQGTRLTVV.

This clone was seen only once. The V call is TRBV6-2 or TRBV6-3, the J call TRBJ2-7; 7 bases fit TRBD2. The germline V gene encodes CDR1 MNHEY and CDR2 SVGEGT. V dropped 4 bases and J dropped 1; count of bases not matched to a gene: 4. The CDR3 length is 14 residues. DNA for the CDR3: TGTGCCAGCAGTTTCCTAGCGGAGTCCTACGAGCAGTACTTC. It encodes CASSFLAESYEQYF.

This sequence joins TRBV6-2 or TRBV6-3 and TRBJ2-3, with 10 bases aligning to TRBD1. Germline CDR1 and CDR2: MNHEY and SVGEGT. This CDR3 contains 16 residues. Unmatched junction bases numbered 3, after V lost 1 base and J lost 2 bases. Here the CDR3 reads CASSYLGTGATDTQYF. The CDR3 DNA sequence: TGTGCCAGCAGTTACTTGGGGACAGGGGCCACAGATACGCAGTATTTT.

The chain has TRBV9 and TRBJ2-2; perhaps TRBD2 as D (5 bases). The CDR3 is 16 amino acids. CDR1 is SGDLS, CDR2 YYNGEE, per germline. The V end lost 2 bases, the J end lost 1 base, and 12 bases lay between the germline ends. The CDR3 sequence: CASSVLVSGNTGELFF. The CDR3 bases are TGTGCCAGCAGCGTGCTCGTGAGCGGGAACACCGGGGAGCTGTTTTTT.

The chain employs TRBV7-3 and TRBJ2-2, with D unresolved. V was pared by 0 bases and J by 2 bases, with 7 bases between. CDR1 is SGHTA and CDR2 is FQGTGA in the germline V gene. The length of the CDR3 is 15 residues. In nucleotides, the CDR3 is TGTGCCAGCAGCTTAACCCCTTCCAACACCGGGGAGCTGTTTTTT. Translation gives CASSLTPSNTGELFF. Looking up the rest from reference TRBV7-3 and TRBJ2-2 gives the full variable domain: GAGVSQTPSNKVTEKGKYVELRCDPISGHTALYWYRQSLGQGPEFLIYFQGTGAADDSGLPNDRFFAVRPEGSVSTLKIQRTERGDSAVYLCASSLTPSNTGELFFGEGSRLTVL.

This chain links TRBV2 with TRBJ2-2; D might be TRBD2 (6 bases). The CDR3 consists of 15 residues. V was cut by 4 bases and J by 0 bases, with 9 bases left in between. The germline gives CDR1 SNHLY, CDR2 FYNNEI. The CDR3 sequence is CASSGRTTNTGELFF. Written as DNA, the CDR3 is TGTGCCAGCAGTGGCAGGACTACGAACACCGGGGAGCTGTTTTTT.

The chain carries TRBV11-2 and TRBJ1-4, with D possibly being TRBD1 (5 bases). Germline CDR1 and CDR2: SGHAT and FQNNGV. Trimming took off 3 bases at V and 2 bases at J, with 10 bases between the two ends. The CDR3 is 15 residues long. The CDR3 loop is CASSFQGGTNEKLFF. CDR3 DNA: TGTGCCAGCAGCTTTCAGGGTGGCACTAATGAAAAACTGTTTTTT.

In nucleotides, the CDR3 is TGTGCCACCAGTGCAGGGGGCAAGAACAATGAGCAGTTCTTC. Translation gives CATSAGGKNNEQFF. The chain joins TRBV24-1 to TRBJ2-1, with TRBD1 identical over 8 bases. The junction had 4 bases not matched to a gene; V was cut back by 5 bases and J by 5 bases. The germline gives CDR1 KGHDR, CDR2 SFDVKD. This CDR3 contains 14 residues.

The rearrangement links TRBV24-1 to TRBJ2-1; TRBD2 matches 14 bases. The CDR3 runs 16 residues. The germline V gene encodes CDR1 KGHDR and CDR2 SFDVKD. With V trimmed by 6 bases and J by 7 bases, 7 bases remained unmatched. The CDR3, as DNA: TGTGCCACCAGTTCTCAGACTAGCGGGAGGGGTAATGAGCAGTTCTTC. Its protein product is CATSSQTSGRGNEQFF.

The V and J genes are TRBV6-2 or TRBV6-3 and TRBJ2-6; 8 nucleotides line up with TRBD2. Germline CDR1 is MNHEY and CDR2 is SVGEGT. Trimming removed 3 bases from V and 1 base from J; junction bases left unmatched: 2. The CDR3 runs 16 residues. CDR3 DNA sequence: TGTGCCAGCAGTTATGGCGGGAGGTCTGGGGCCAACGTCCTGACTTTC. Its protein product is CASSYGGRSGANVLTF.

The genes are TRBV30 and TRBJ1-2; 7 bases map to TRBD1. Germline trimming cut 0 bases from V and 3 bases from J; bases unmatched to any gene: 10. The CDR3 covers 16 residues. Germline V gives CDR1 GTSNPN, CDR2 SVGIG (reference sequence). In nucleotides, the CDR3 is TGTGCCTGGAGTGTAGGGAGTACAGGGGCGCACTATGGCTACACCTTC. Translated: CAWSVGSTGAHYGYTF. The full variable domain, with the rest looked up from reference TRBV30 and TRBJ1-2, is SQTIHQWPATLVQPVGSPLSLECTVEGTSNPNLYWYRQAAGRGLQLLFYSVGIGQISSEVPQNLSASRPQDRQFILSSKKLLLSDSGFYLCAWSVGSTGAHYGYTFGSGTRLTVV.

The chain is built from TRBV6-5 and TRBJ2-2, with 10 bases aligning to TRBD2. CDR1 MNHEY and CDR2 SVGAGI come from the germline V gene. Losses at the gene ends were 5 bases for V and 5 bases for J; bases not matched to a gene: 5. There are 15 residues in the CDR3. The CDR3: CASSRTSGATGELFF. The CDR3 nucleotides read TGTGCCAGCAGTCGGACTAGCGGAGCTACCGGGGAGCTGTTTTTT.

This clone was seen more than once but under ten times. The chain carries TRBV18 and TRBJ2-3, with TRBD1 identical over 7 bases. The CDR3 runs to 14 residues. Germline V gene lookup returns CDR1 KGHSH and CDR2 LQKENI. With 3 bases clipped from V and 5 bases from J, the junction kept 5 bases outside the gene matches. The DNA of the CDR3 is TGTGCCAGCTCACCGGTAACAGGGGAAGATACGCAGTATTTT. Its translation is CASSPVTGEDTQYF.